The clone carrying this T cell receptor beta chain was seen just once. This entry is derived from a study of blood T cell repertoires in COVID-19. The CDR3 is 15 residues long. CDR1 and CDR2 (germline): SGHNT, YENEEA. V shed 3 bases and J 5 bases; nucleotides not matched to a gene: 6. Produced via immunoSEQ multiplex PCR; TCRdb's table is partial and in-frame only. The sample shows some 400,000 clones, roughly 90% of them seen only once. The material sequenced was peripheral blood. The sequence was obtained from a man younger than 30 with active or convalescent COVID-19. The chain carries TRBV11-3 and TRBJ2-7, with TRBD2 identical over 11 bases. CDR3 residues: CASSFRSGGADEQYF. For the CDR3, the DNA is TGTGCCAGCAGCTTTCGTAGCGGGGGGGCCGACGAGCAGTACTTC.